This T cell receptor (beta chain) was documented in a study of control samples from healthy donors and cancer patients. This clone was picked up a small number of times. V was shortened by 6 bases and J by 5 bases, with 17 bases between the two germline ends. CDR1 and CDR2 (germline): MNHEY, SMNVEV (reference sequence). This CDR3 has 16 amino acids. Repertoires were generated with immunoSEQ multiplex PCR, while TCRdb's copy carries only in-frame clones and drops some. The sample lists around 80,000 clones, 75% to 95% occurring once. The sequence was obtained from a man aged 50-59 years in good health. Material: blood. J is TRBJ1-6 and V is TRBV27; D unclear. For the CDR3, the DNA is TGTGCCAGCAGGAGAGTTTCGGGTCCAGATAATTCACCCCTCCACTTT. This encodes CASRRVSGPDNSPLHF.